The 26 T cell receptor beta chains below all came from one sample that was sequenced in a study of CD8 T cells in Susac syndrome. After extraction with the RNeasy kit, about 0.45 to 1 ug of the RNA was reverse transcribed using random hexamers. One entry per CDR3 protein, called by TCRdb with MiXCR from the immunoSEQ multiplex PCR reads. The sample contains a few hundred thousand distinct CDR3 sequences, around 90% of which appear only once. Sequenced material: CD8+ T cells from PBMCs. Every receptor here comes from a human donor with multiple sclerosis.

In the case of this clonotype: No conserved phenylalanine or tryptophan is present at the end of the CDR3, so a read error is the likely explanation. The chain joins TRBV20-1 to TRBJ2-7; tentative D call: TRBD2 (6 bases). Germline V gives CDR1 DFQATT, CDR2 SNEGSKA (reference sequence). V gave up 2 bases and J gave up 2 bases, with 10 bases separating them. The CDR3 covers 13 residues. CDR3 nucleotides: TGCAGTGCTAGACATTCGGGAGCCTACGAGCAGTACCTC. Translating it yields CSARHSGAYEQYL.

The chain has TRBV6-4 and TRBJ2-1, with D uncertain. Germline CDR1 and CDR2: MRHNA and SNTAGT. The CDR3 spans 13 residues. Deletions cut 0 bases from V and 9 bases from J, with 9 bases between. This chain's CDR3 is CASSDSTATEQFF. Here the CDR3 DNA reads TGTGCCAGCAGTGACTCCACAGCAACTGAGCAGTTCTTC.

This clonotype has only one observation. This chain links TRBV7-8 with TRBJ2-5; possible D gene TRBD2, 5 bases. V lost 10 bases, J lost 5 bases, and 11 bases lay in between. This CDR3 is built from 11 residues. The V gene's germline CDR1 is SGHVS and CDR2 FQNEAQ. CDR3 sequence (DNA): TGTGCCACAACCCCGGGGGAGACCCAGTACTTC. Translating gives CATTPGETQYF.

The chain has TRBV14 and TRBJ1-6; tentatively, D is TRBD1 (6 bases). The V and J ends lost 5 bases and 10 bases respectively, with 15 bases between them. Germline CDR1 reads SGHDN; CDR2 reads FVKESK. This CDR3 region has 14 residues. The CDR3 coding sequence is TGTGCCAGCAGCTATACCCAAGGGGGGTCACCCCTCCACTTT. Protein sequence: CASSYTQGGSPLHF.

The CDR3 coding sequence is TGCGCCAGCAGCCAAGTGGGGGGATTTAATGAAAAACTGTTTTTT. Protein product: CASSQVGGFNEKLFF. The chain links TRBV4-1 to TRBJ1-4; the D gene is possibly TRBD1 (5 bases). The CDR3 length is 15 residues. The V and J ends lost 1 base and 4 bases respectively, with 10 bases between them. Germline loops: CDR1 MGHRA, CDR2 YSYEKL.

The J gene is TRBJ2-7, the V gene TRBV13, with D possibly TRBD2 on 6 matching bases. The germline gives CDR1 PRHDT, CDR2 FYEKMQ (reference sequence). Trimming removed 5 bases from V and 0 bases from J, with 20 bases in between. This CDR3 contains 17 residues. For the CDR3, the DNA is TGTGCCAGCAGCCCACCCAGCGGGCCACTTAACTCCTACGAGCAGTACTTC. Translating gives CASSPPSGPLNSYEQYF.

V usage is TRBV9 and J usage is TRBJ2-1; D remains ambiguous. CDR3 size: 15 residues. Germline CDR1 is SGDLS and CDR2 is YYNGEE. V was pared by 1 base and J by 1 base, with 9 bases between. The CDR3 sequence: CASSVSSTSYNEQFF. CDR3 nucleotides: TGTGCCAGCAGCGTATCGAGCACTTCCTACAATGAGCAGTTCTTC.

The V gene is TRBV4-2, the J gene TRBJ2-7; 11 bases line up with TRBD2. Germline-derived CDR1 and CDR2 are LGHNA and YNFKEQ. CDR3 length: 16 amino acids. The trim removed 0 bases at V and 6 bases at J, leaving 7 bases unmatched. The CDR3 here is CASSQDPSGGYLEQYF. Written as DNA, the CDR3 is TGTGCCAGCAGCCAAGATCCTAGCGGGGGGTACCTCGAGCAGTACTTC.

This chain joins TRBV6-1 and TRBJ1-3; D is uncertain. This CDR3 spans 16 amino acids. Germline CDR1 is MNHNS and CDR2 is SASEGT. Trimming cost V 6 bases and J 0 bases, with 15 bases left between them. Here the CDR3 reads CASRRLYGSSGNTIYF. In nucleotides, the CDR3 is TGTGCCAGCAGAAGGCTTTACGGGAGCTCTGGAAACACCATATATTTT.

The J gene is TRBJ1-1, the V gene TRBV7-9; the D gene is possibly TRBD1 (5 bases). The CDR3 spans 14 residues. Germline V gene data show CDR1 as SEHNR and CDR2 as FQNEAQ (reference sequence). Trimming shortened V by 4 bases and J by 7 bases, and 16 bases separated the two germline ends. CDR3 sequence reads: CASSSPDSNDEAFF. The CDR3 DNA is TGTGCCAGCAGCTCCCCCGACAGTAACGATGAAGCTTTCTTT. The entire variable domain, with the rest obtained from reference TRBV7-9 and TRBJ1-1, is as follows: DTGVSQNPRHKITKRGQNVTFRCDPISEHNRLYWYRQTLGQGPEFLTYFQNEAQLEKSRLLSDRFSAERPKGSFSTLEIQRTEQGDSAMYLCASSSPDSNDEAFFGQGTRLTVV.

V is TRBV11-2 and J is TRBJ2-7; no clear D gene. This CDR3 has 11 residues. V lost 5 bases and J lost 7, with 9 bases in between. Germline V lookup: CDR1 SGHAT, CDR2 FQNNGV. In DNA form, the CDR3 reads TGTGCCAGCAGCCTAACAGAGGAGCAGTACTTC. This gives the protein CASSLTEEQYF.

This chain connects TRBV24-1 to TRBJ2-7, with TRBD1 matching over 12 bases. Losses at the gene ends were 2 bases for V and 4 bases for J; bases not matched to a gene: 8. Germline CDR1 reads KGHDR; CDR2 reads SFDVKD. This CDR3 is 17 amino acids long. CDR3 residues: CATSDSPGQGANYEQYF. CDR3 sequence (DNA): TGTGCCACCAGTGATTCGCCGGGACAGGGGGCAAATTACGAGCAGTACTTC.

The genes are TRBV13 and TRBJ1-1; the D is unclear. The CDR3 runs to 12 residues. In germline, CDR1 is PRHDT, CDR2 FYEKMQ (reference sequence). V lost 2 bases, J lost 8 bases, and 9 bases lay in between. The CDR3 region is CASSLRGLEAFF. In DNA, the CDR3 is TGTGCCAGCAGCTTACGCGGGCTGGAAGCTTTCTTT.

The CDR3, as DNA: TGTGCCAGCAGTGAACCCACCACAGGGCAAGAGACCCAGTACTTC. Translation: CASSEPTTGQETQYF. The V gene is TRBV25-1, the J gene TRBJ2-5; TRBD1 might be the D (6 bases). V lost 2 bases and J lost 2, with 12 bases in between. The germline gives CDR1 MGHDK, CDR2 SYGVNS. The length of the CDR3 is 15 residues. The full variable domain, in which reference TRBV25-1 and TRBJ2-5 provide the parts outside the CDR3, is EADIYQTPRYLVIGTGKKITLECSQTMGHDKMYWYQQDPGMELHLIHYSYGVNSTEKGDLSSESTVSRIRTEHFPLTLESARPSHTSQYLCASSEPTTGQETQYFGPGTRLLVL.

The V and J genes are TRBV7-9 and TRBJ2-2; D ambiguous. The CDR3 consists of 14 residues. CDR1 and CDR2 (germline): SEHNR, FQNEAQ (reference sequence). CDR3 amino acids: CALWSGSETGELFF. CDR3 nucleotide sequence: TGTGCGTTGTGGAGTGGCAGTGAAACCGGGGAGCTGTTTTTT.

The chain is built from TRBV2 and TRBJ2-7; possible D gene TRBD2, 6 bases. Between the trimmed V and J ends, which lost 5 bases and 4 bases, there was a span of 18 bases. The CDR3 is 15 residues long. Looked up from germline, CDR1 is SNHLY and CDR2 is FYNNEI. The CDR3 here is CASSRFGEARYEQYF. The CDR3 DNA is TGTGCCAGCAGTCGCTTTGGGGAGGCTAGGTACGAGCAGTACTTC.

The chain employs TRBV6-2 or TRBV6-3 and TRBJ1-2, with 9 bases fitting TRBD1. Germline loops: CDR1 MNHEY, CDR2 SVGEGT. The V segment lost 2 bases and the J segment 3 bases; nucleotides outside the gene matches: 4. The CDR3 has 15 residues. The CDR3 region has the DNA TGTGCCAGCAGTTACCGGGACAGGGACCACTATGGCTACACCTTC. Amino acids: CASSYRDRDHYGYTF.

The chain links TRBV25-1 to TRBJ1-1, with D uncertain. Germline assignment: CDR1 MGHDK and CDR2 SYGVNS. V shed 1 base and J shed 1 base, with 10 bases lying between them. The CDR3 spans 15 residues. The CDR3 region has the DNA TGTGCCAGCAGTGAATTTGAAGACTGGAACACTGAAGCTTTCTTT. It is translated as CASSEFEDWNTEAFF.

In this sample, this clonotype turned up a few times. CDR3 sequence: CASSPGPIYEQYF. In DNA form, the CDR3 reads TGTGCCAGCAGTCCTGGACCAATCTACGAGCAGTACTTC. This rearrangement joins TRBV13 to TRBJ2-7; D call uncertain. V gave up 6 bases and J gave up 3 bases, with 12 bases separating them. Germline loops: CDR1 PRHDT, CDR2 FYEKMQ (reference sequence). The CDR3 sequence is 13 residues long.

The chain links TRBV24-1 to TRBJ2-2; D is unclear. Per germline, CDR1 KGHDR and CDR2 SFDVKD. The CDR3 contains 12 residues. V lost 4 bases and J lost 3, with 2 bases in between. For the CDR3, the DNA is TGTGCCACCAGTGACTACACCGGGGAGCTGTTTTTT. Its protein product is CATSDYTGELFF.

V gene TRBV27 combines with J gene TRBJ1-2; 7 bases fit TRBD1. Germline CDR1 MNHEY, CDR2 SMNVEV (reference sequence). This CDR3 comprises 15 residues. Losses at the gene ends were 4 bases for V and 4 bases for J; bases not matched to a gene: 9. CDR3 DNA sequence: TGTGCCAGCAGTTCTGGCCTGACAGGGCGCTATGGCTACACCTTC. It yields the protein CASSSGLTGRYGYTF.

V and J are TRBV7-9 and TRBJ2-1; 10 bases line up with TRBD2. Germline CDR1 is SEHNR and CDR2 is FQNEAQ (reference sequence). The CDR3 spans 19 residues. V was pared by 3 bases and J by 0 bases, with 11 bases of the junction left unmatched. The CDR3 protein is CASSFTGLAAPSSYNEQFF. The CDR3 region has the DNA TGTGCCAGCAGCTTCACCGGACTAGCGGCCCCGAGCTCCTACAATGAGCAGTTCTTC.

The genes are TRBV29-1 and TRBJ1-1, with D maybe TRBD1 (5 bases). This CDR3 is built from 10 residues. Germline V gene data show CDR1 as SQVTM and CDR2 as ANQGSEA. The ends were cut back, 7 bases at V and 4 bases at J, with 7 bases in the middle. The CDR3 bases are TGCAGCGGCACAGGCACTGAAGCTTTCTTT. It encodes CSGTGTEAFF.

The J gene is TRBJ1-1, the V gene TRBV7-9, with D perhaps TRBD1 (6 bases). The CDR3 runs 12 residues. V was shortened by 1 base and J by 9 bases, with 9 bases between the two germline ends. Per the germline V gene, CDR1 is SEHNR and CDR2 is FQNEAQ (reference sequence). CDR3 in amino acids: CASSLEQGKAFF. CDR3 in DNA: TGTGCCAGCAGCTTAGAACAGGGCAAAGCTTTCTTT.

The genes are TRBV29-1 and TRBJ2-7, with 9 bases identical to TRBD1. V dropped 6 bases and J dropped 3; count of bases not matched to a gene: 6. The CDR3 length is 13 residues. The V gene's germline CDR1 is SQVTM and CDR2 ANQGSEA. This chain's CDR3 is CSVTGGLFYEQYF. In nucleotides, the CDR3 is TGCAGCGTGACAGGGGGATTGTTCTACGAGCAGTACTTC.

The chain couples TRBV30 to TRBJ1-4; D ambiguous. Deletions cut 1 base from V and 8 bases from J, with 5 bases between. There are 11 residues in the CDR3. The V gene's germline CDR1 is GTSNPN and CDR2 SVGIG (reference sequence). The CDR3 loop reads CAWSEGEKLFF. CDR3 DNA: TGTGCCTGGAGTGAGGGCGAAAAACTGTTTTTT.